What follows are 11 T cell receptor beta chains derived from one specimen sequenced in a study of blood T cell repertoires in COVID-19. Only in-frame clones appear in the TCRdb table, and some are missing; sequencing was by immunoSEQ multiplex PCR. This table has some 200,000 clones, about nine tenths appearing once. Source material: PBMCs or T cells enriched from blood (not recorded which). All receptors come from a man between 18 and 29 years old with acute COVID-19.

This chain connects TRBV25-1 to TRBJ2-5; no firm D call. V shed 5 bases and J shed 5 bases, with 9 bases lying between them. This CDR3 comprises 12 residues. Per the germline V gene, CDR1 is MGHDK and CDR2 is SYGVNS. The chain's CDR3 is CASSRRRETQYF. DNA of the CDR3: TGTGCCAGCAGTAGAAGGCGGGAGACCCAGTACTTC.

This clone was seen a few times. The chain carries TRBV2 and TRBJ2-7; tentatively, D is TRBD1 (5 bases). V was shortened by 8 bases and J by 1 base, with 9 bases between the two germline ends. Germline CDR1 reads SNHLY; CDR2 reads FYNNEI. CDR3 length: 12 residues. CDR3 amino acids: CASQTDSYEQYF. In DNA, the CDR3 is TGTGCCAGCCAGACAGATTCCTACGAGCAGTACTTC.

V usage is TRBV30 and J usage is TRBJ1-1, with D possibly matching TRBD1 (5 bases). V was trimmed by 1 base and J by 11 bases, leaving 14 bases between them. There are 12 residues in the CDR3. Germline assignment: CDR1 GTSNPN and CDR2 SVGIG (reference sequence). CDR3 nucleotides: TGTGCCTGGAGTGGCTCCTGGGGGAGGGCTTTCTTT. Its translation: CAWSGSWGRAFF.

The genes are TRBV5-4 and TRBJ2-7, with 10 bases that match TRBD2. CDR3 length equals 15 residues. Germline loops: CDR1 SGHNT, CDR2 YYREEE (reference sequence). J gave up 3 bases and V 0 bases, and 3 bases lay outside the gene matches. The CDR3 nucleotides are TGTGCCAGCAGCTTGGGGACTAGCGGTTTCTACGAGCAGTACTTC. Its protein is CASSLGTSGFYEQYF.

V usage is TRBV27 and J usage is TRBJ1-2; 8 nucleotides match TRBD1. The germline V gene has CDR1 MNHEY and CDR2 SMNVEV (reference sequence). The junction had 11 bases not matched to a gene; V was cut back by 0 bases and J by 8 bases. The CDR3 is made up of 16 amino acids. CDR3 bases: TGTGCCAGCAGTTTATCGTGGGCAGGGGGCGCGTGGGGCTACACCTTC. Protein: CASSLSWAGGAWGYTF.

The chain couples TRBV5-6 to TRBJ1-1, with D perhaps matching TRBD1 (5 bases). The germline V gene has CDR1 SGHDT and CDR2 YYEEEE. V was cut by 1 base and J by 1 base, with 20 bases left in between. This CDR3 region has 18 residues. CDR3: CASSLLFSQGGANTEAFF. The CDR3 DNA follows: TGTGCCAGCAGCTTGCTTTTCTCTCAGGGAGGCGCGAACACTGAAGCTTTCTTT.

The chain has TRBV29-1 and TRBJ2-1; D is unclear. Trimming removed 3 bases from V and 10 bases from J, with 13 bases in between. The CDR3 has 12 residues. Germline loops: CDR1 SQVTM, CDR2 ANQGSEA. CDR3 nucleotides: TGCAGCGTTGAGCCCCCTTCTAGGGAGCAGTTCTTC. Its protein product is CSVEPPSREQFF.

The chain links TRBV28 to TRBJ2-1; 8 bases are a match to TRBD1. Per germline, CDR1 MDHEN and CDR2 SYDVKM. The trim removed 2 bases at V and 6 bases at J, leaving 0 bases unmatched. This CDR3 has 13 residues. CDR3 coding DNA: TGTGCCAGCAGTTTACAGGGGGCCAATGAGCAGTTCTTC. Protein: CASSLQGANEQFF.

A few counts support this clone. The chain carries TRBV12-2 and TRBJ1-2; TRBD1 reflects the table's D call only, with no check against the DNA. TRBV12-2 is a recognized pseudogene. The length of the CDR3 is 19 residues. CDR3 residues: CASRPRDGRRRGQLQGYTF. The CDR3 DNA is TGTGCAAGTCGCCCACGCGACGGGCGCAGAAGGGGGCAACTTCAAGGCTACACCTTC.

This clone appeared a few times. The DNA for the CDR3 is TGTGCCAGCAGTCGGGAGGGCCTCTCCGGGGAGCTGTTTTTT. Its protein product is CASSREGLSGELFF. The chain combines TRBV6-6 with TRBJ2-2, with 8 bases aligning to TRBD2. Germline assignment: CDR1 MNHNY and CDR2 SVGAGI (reference sequence). The J segment lost 6 bases and the V segment lost 5 bases, leaving 5 bases of the junction unmatched. This CDR3 region has 14 residues.

V is TRBV30 and J is TRBJ1-2; the D is unclear. CDR1 GTSNPN and CDR2 SVGIG come from the germline V gene (reference sequence). The CDR3 runs 12 residues. Trimming left V 4 bases short and J 4 bases short, with 10 bases between. CDR3 DNA sequence: TGTGCCTGGACAGGTTACCTCTATGGCTACACCTTC. It specifies CAWTGYLYGYTF.